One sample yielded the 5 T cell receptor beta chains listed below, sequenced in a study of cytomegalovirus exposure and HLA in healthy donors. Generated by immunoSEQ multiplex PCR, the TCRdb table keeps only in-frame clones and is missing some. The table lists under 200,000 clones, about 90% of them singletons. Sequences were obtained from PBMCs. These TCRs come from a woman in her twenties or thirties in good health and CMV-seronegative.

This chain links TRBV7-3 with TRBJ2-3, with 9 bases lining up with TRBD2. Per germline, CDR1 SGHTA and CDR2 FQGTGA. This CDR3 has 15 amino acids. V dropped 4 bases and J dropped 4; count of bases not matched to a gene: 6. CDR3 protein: CASSSMTSGADTQYF. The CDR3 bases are TGTGCCAGCAGCTCTATGACTAGCGGTGCAGATACGCAGTATTTT. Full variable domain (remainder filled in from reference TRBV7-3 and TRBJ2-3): GAGVSQTPSNKVTEKGKYVELRCDPISGHTALYWYRQSLGQGPEFLIYFQGTGAADDSGLPNDRFFAVRPEGSVSTLKIQRTERGDSAVYLCASSSMTSGADTQYFGPGTRLTVL.

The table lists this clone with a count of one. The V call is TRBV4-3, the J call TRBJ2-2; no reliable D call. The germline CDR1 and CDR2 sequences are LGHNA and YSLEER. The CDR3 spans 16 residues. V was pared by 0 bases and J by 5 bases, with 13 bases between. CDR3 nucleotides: TGCGCCAGCAGCCAAGAAAGATTCAAGAGGACCGGGGAGCTGTTTTTT. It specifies CASSQERFKRTGELFF.

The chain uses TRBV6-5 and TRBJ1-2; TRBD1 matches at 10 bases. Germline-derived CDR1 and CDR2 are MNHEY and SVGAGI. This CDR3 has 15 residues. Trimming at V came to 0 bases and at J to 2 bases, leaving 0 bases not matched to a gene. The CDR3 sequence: CASSYSGQGNYGYTF. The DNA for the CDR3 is TGTGCCAGCAGTTACTCGGGACAGGGGAACTATGGCTACACCTTC.

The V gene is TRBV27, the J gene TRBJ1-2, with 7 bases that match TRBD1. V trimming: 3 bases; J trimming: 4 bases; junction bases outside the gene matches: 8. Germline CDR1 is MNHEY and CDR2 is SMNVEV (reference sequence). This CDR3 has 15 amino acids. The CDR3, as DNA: TGTGCCAGCAGTTTGACAGGGTTGGGCCTCTATGGCTACACCTTC. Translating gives CASSLTGLGLYGYTF.

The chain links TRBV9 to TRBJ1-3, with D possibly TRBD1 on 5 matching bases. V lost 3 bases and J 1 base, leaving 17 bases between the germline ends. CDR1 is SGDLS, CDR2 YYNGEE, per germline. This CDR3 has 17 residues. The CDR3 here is CASSAEVGRSSGNTIYF. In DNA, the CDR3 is TGTGCCAGCAGCGCAGAGGTGGGGCGATCATCTGGAAACACCATATATTTT.